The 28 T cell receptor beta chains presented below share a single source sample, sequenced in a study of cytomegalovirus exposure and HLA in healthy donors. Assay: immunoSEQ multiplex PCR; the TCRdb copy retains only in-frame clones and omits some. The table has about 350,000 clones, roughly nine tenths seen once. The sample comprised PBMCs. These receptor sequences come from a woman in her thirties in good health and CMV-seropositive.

The CDR3: CASSRGASQGQYF. Written as DNA, the CDR3 is TGTGCCAGCAGCCGCGGGGCCTCGCAGGGGCAGTACTTC. The chain joins TRBV14 to TRBJ2-7; D is possibly TRBD2 (6 bases). Between the trimmed V and J ends, which lost 4 bases and 9 bases, there was a span of 16 bases. Per germline, CDR1 SGHDN and CDR2 FVKESK. The CDR3 contains 13 residues.

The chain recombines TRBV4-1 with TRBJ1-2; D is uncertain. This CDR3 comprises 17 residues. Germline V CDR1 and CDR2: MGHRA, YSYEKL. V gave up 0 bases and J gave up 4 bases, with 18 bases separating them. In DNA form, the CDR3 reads TGCGCCAGCAGCCAAGATCCCTATACAAGGTCTTCCTATGGCTACACCTTC. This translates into CASSQDPYTRSSYGYTF.

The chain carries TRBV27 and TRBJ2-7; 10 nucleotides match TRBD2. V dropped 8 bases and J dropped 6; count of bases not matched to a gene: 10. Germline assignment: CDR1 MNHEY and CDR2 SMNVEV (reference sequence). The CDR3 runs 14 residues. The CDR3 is CASQNSGRSAEQYF. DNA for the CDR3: TGTGCCAGCCAGAATAGCGGGAGGTCGGCCGAGCAGTACTTC.

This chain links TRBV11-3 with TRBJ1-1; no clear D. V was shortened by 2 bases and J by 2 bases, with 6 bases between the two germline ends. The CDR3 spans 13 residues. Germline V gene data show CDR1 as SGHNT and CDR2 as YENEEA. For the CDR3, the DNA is TGTGCCAGCAGCTTACAGGAAAACACTGAAGCTTTCTTT. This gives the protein CASSLQENTEAFF.

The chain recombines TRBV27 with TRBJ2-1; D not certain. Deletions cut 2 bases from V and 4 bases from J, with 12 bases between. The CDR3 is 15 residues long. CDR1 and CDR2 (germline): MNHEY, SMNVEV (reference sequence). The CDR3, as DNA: TGTGCCAGCAGTTTAAGGGCCGGCAGGTACAATGAGCAGTTCTTC. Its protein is CASSLRAGRYNEQFF.

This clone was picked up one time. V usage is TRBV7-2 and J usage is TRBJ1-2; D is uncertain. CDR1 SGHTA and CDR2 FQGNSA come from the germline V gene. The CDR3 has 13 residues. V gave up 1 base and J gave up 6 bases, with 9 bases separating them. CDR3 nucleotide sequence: TGTGCCAGCAGCTTAGTCCCCGGGGATGGCTACACCTTC. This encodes CASSLVPGDGYTF. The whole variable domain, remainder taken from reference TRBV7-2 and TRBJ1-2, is GAGVSQSPSNKVTEKGKDVELRCDPISGHTALYWYRQSLGQGLEFLIYFQGNSAPDKSGLPSDRFSAERTGGSVSTLTIQRTQQEDSAVYLCASSLVPGDGYTFGSGTRLTVV.

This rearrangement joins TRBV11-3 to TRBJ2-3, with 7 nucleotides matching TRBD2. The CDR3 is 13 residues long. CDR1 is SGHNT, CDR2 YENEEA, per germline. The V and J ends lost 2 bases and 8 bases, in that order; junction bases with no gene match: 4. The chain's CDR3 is CASSLLPGGTQYF. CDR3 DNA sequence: TGTGCCAGCAGCTTATTGCCGGGGGGTACGCAGTATTTT.

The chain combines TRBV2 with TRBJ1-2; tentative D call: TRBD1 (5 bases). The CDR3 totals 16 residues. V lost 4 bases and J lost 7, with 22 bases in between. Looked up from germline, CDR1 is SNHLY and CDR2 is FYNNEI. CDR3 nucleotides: TGTGCCAGCAGTGCCACGGGACCGGCGACACTAGCTGGCTACACCTTC. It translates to CASSATGPATLAGYTF.

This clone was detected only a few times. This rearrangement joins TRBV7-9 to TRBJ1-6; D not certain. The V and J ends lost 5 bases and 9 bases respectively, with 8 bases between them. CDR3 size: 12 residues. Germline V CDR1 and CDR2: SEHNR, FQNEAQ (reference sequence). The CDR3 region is CASSLPGSPLHF. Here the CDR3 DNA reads TGTGCCAGCAGCCTCCCGGGTTCACCCCTCCACTTT.

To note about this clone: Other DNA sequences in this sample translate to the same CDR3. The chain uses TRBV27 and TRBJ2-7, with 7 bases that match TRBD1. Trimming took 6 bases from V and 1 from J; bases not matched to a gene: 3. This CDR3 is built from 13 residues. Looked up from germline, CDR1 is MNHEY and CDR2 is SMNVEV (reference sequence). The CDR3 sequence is CASSLTGSYEQYF. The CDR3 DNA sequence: TGTGCCAGCAGCCTGACAGGGTCCTACGAGCAGTACTTC.

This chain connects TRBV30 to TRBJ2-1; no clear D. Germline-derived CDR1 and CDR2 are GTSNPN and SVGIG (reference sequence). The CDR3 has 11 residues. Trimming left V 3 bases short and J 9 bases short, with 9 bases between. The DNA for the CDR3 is TGTGCCTGGAGAAGGATCGGTGAGCAGTTCTTC. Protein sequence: CAWRRIGEQFF.

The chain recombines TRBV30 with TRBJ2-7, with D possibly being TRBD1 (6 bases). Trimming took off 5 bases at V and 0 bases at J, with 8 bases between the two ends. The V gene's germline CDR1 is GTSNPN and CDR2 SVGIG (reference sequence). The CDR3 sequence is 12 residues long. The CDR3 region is CAWGQSSYEQYF. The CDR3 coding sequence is TGTGCCTGGGGACAGTCCTCCTACGAGCAGTACTTC.

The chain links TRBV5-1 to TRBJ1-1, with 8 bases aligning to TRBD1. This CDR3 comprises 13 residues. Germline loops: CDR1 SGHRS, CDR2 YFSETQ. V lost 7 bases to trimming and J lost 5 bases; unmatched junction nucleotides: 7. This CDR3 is CASGTGGSTEAFF. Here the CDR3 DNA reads TGCGCCAGCGGGACAGGCGGGTCAACTGAAGCTTTCTTT. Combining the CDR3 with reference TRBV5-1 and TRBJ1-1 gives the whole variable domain KAGVTQTPRYLIKTRGQQVTLSCSPISGHRSVSWYQQTPGQGLQFLFEYFSETQRNKGNFPGRFSGRQFSNSRSEMNVSTLELGDSALYLCASGTGGSTEAFFGQGTRLTVV.

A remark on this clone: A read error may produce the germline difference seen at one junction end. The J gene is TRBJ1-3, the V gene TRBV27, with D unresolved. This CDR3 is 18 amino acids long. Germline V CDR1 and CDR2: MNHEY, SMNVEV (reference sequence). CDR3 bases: TGTGCCAGCAGTATATCCGGCCGCCTTGTTAGCTCTGGAAACACCATATATTTT. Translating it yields CASSISGRLVSSGNTIYF.

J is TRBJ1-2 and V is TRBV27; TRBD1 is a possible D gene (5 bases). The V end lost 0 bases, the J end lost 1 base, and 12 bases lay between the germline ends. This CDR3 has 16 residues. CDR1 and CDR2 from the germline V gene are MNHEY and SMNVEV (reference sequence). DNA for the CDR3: TGTGCCAGCAGTTTATCGCTCGGGGCCATTAACTATGGCTACACCTTC. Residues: CASSLSLGAINYGYTF.

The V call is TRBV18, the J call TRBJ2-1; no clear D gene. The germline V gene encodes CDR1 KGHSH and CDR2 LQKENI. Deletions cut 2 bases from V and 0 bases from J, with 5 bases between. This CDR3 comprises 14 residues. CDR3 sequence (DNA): TGTGCCAGCTCACCAGGGCGCTCCTACAATGAGCAGTTCTTC. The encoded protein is CASSPGRSYNEQFF.

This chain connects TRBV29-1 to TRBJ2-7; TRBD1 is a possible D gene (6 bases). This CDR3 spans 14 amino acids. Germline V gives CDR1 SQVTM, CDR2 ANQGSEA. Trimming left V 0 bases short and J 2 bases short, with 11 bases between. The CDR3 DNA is TGCAGCGTTGAAGATCCGGACAGAGCCTACGAGCAGTACTTC. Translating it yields CSVEDPDRAYEQYF.

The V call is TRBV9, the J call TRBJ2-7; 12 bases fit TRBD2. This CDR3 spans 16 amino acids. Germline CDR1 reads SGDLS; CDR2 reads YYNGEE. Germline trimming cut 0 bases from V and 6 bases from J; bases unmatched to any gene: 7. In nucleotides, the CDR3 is TGTGCCAGCAGCGTAGGGAAGACTAGCGGGGGTCTCGAGCAGTACTTC. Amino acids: CASSVGKTSGGLEQYF.

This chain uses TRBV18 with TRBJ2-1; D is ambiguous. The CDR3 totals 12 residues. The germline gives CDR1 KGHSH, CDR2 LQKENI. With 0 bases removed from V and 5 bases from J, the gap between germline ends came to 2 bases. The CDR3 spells CASSPPNNEQFF. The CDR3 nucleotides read TGTGCCAGCTCACCACCGAACAATGAGCAGTTCTTC.

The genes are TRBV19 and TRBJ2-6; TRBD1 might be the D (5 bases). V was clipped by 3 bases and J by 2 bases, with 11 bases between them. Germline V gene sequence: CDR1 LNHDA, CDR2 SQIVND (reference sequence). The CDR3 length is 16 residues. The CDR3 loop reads CASSMSEGAGANVLTF. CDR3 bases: TGTGCCAGTAGTATGAGTGAAGGGGCTGGGGCCAACGTCCTGACTTTC.

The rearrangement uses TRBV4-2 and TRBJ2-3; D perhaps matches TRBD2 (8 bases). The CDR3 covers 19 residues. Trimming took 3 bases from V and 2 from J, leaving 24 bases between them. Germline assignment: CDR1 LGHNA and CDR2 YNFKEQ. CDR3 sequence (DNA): TGTGCCAGCAGCCACCCTACAGGGGCGGGGGGTCGTCCCACAGATACGCAGTATTTT. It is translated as CASSHPTGAGGRPTDTQYF.

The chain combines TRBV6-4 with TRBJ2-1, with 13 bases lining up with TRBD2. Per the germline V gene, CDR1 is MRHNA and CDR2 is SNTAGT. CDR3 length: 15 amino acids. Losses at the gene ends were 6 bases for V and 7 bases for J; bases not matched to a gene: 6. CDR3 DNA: TGTGCCAGCAGGCTACTAGCGGGGGGGGCAAATGAGCAGTTCTTC. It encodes CASRLLAGGANEQFF.

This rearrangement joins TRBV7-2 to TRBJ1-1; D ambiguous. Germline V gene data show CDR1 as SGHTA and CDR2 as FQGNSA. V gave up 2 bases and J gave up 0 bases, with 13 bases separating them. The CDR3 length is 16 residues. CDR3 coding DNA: TGTGCCAGCAGCTTACGGACTGTACCATTGAACACTGAAGCTTTCTTT. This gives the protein CASSLRTVPLNTEAFF.

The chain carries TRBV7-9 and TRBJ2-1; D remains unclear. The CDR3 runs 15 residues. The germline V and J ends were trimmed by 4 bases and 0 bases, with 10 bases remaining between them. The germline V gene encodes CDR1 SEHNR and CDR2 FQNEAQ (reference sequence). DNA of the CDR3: TGTGCCAGCAGCTCCTTTGCAAGCTCCTACAATGAGCAGTTCTTC. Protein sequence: CASSSFASSYNEQFF.

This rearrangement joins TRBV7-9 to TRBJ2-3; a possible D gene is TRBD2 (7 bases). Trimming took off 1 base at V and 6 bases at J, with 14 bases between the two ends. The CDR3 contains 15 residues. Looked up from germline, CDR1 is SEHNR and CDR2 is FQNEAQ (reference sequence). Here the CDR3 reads CASSLGDGGLDTQYF. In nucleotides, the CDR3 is TGTGCCAGCAGCTTAGGAGACGGGGGGCTGGATACGCAGTATTTT.

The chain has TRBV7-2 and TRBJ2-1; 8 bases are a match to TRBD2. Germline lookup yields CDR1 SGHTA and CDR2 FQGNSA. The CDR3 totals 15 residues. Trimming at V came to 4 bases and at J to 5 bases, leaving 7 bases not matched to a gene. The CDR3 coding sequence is TGTGCCAGCAGCTCCCGCCCGGGAGGGAACAATGAGCAGTTCTTC. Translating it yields CASSSRPGGNNEQFF.

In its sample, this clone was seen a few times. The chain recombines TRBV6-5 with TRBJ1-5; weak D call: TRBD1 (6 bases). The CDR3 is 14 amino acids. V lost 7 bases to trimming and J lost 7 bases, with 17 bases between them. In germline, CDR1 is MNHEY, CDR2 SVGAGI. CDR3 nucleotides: TGTGCCAGCAAAGGGGGTAGGGAATCACAGCCCCAGCATTTT. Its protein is CASKGGRESQPQHF.

The CDR3: CASSYSISRGYTEAFF. CDR3 bases: TGTGCCAGCAGTTACTCGATTTCCAGGGGCTACACTGAAGCTTTCTTT. V gene TRBV6-5 combines with J gene TRBJ1-1; weak D call: TRBD1 (6 bases). Germline V lookup: CDR1 MNHEY, CDR2 SVGAGI. The CDR3 contains 16 residues. Trimming pared 0 bases from V and 3 bases from J, leaving 14 bases between.